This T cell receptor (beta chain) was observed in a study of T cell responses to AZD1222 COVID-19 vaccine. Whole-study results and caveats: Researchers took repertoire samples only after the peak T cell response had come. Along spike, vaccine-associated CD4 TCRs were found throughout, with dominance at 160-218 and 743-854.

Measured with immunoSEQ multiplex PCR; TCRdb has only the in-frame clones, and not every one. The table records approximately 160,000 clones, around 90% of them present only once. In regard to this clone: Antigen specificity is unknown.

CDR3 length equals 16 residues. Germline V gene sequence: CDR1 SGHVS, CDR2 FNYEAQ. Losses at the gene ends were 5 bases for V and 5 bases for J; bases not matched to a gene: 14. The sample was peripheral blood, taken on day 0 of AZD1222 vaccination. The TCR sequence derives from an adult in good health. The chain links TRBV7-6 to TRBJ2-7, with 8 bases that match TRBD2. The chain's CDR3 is CASSRFPSGPQDEQYF. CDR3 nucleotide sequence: TGTGCCAGCAGCCGATTTCCTAGCGGGCCCCAGGACGAGCAGTACTTC.